The source of this TCR beta chain is a study of blood T cell repertoires in COVID-19. Across the study: COVID-19 samples, acute and convalescent, were from the United States, Italy and Spain.

Generated by immunoSEQ multiplex PCR, the TCRdb table keeps only in-frame clones and is missing some. This table has 390,000 or so clones, 85% to 90% appearing once. The TCR comes from a man aged 18 to 29 who had recovered from COVID-19. The sequenced material came from PBMCs or T cells enriched from blood (not recorded which).

The CDR3 reads CASSSRGASYEQYF. The CDR3 region has the DNA TGCGCCAGCAGCTCCAGGGGAGCAAGCTACGAGCAGTACTTC. This rearrangement joins TRBV5-1 to TRBJ2-7, with D possibly TRBD1 on 6 matching bases. The CDR3 spans 14 residues. Germline V gives CDR1 SGHRS, CDR2 YFSETQ. Trimming cost V 3 bases and J 3 bases, with 13 bases left between them.